This T cell receptor beta chain was captured by sequencing in a study of Graves' ophthalmopathy and Graves' hyperthyroidism. About the research overall: Ahead of any treatment, peripheral blood was obtained at the initial diagnosis.

Study outcomes and limitations: It was with roughly 71% sensitivity and 72.22% specificity that the model predicted ophthalmopathy progression. Among thyroid clonotypes expanded above 0.001 frequency, most also appeared in blood.

There are many counts of this clonotype. The antigen is undetermined. RNA transcripts were the source from which TCR beta CDR3 regions were amplified. HTBI-primed first-round RT-PCR preceded second-round multiplex PCR. One entry per CDR3 protein, called by TCRdb with MiXCR from the multiplex PCR reads. This table has 660,000 or so distinct CDR3 sequences, about 38% appearing once. After removal of 1 base from V and 0 bases from J, the junction contained 7 bases not matched to a gene. Germline-derived CDR1 and CDR2 are DFQATT and SNEGSKA (reference sequence). This CDR3 contains 16 residues. The chain recombines TRBV20-1 with TRBJ2-7; TRBD2 matches 9 bases. Sequenced input: peripheral blood. This clonotype was sampled from an adult man with Graves' ophthalmopathy. As DNA, the CDR3 is TGCAGTGCTAGAGCCCCAAGCGGGAGGAGCTCCTACGAGCAGTACTTC. Amino acid sequence: CSARAPSGRSSYEQYF.